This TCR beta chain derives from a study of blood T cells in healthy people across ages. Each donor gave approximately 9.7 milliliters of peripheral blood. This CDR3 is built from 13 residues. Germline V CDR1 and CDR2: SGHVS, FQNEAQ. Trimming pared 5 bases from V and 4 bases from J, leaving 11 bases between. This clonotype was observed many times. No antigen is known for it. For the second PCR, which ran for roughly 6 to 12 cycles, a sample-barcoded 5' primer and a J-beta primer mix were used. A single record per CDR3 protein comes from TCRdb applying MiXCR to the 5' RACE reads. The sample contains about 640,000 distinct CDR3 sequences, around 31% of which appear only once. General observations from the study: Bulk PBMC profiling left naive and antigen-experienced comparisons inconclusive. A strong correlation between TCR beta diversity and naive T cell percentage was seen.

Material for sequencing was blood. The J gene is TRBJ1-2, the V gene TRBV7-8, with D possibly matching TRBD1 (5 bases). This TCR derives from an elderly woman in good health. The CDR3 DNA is TGTGCCAGCAGCCATCCAGGGACCTATGGCTACACCTTC. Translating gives CASSHPGTYGYTF.